This T cell receptor (beta chain) is from a study of cytomegalovirus exposure and HLA in healthy donors. Across the whole study: Out of 180 million or so T cells, an earlier analysis found over 100 million unique TCR beta sequences in total. Study results and caveats: Analysis was carried out at a later point, and it linked a missense DCLRE1C variant to TCR beta V- and J-gene trimming. The authors listed 164 TCR beta chains as cytomegalovirus-associated. Sequence variants that were highly shared formed a cluster that was likely a sequencing artifact.

About this clone: Its antigen remains unidentified.

V was shortened by 2 bases and J by 3 bases, with 11 bases between the two germline ends. The CDR3 is 16 residues long. CDR1 and CDR2 from the germline V gene are PRHDT and FYEKMQ (reference sequence). The PCR had 60 Vbeta and 13 Jbeta primers. Only in-frame clones appear in the TCRdb table, and some are missing; sequencing was by immunoSEQ multiplex PCR. The table has about 110,000 clones, just under 80% seen once. This sequence originates from a man aged 30 to 45 in good health and CMV-seronegative. The chain uses TRBV13 and TRBJ1-6; D ambiguous. The sample comprised PBMCs. The CDR3 here is CASSLKRFLYNSPLHF. The CDR3, as DNA: TGTGCCAGCAGCTTAAAGAGGTTTCTCTATAATTCACCCCTCCACTTT.